This T cell receptor (beta chain) was recorded in a study of response to subunit inactivated influenza vaccine. The V segment lost 9 bases and the J segment 4 bases; nucleotides outside the gene matches: 3. The CDR3 extends over 12 amino acids. Germline CDR1 is SNHLY and CDR2 is FYNNEI. MiXCR was run by TCRdb on the RT-PCR reads, yielding one entry per CDR3 protein. The sample holds 750,000 to 850,000 distinct CDR3 sequences, approximately 17% seen once. Findings and limits, study-wide: Authors suggested that a seasonal influenza vaccination recruits few new T cells each time.

A word on this clonotype: Its antigen is not known.

This sample comprised PBMCs from blood, obtained about 5 days after vaccination. The clonotype was recovered from a man aged 50-59 years who received an inactivated influenza vaccine. The rearrangement uses TRBV2 and TRBJ2-1; 7 bases are shared with TRBD1. The CDR3, as DNA: TGTGCCAGTGAGGGACAGTACAATGAGCAGTTCTTC. Encoded protein: CASEGQYNEQFF.